The subject of this entry is one T cell receptor (beta chain). No antigen is known for it. Other DNA variants within this sample encode the same CDR3. The sample originates from a study of shared clonotypes between healthy human individuals. Turning to the study itself: For every donor, three CD4 naive, three CD4 memory, two CD8 naive and one CD8 memory plates were used.

A deep-level run was used for the assay. Every subset's genomic DNA went evenly onto several immunoSEQ plates. Assay used: immunoSEQ multiplex PCR; TCRdb lists only in-frame clones, some missing. The table records some 2 million clones, 85% to 95% of them present only once. This CDR3 has 14 amino acids. V gave up 5 bases and J gave up 5 bases; unmatched junction bases: 6. CDR1 is MNHEY, CDR2 SVGAGI, per germline. Study-wide results and caveats: Naive subsets generally exceeded memory subsets in estimated richness.

The chain has TRBV6-5 and TRBJ1-2; TRBD1 matches 9 bases. This clonotype originated in a young man in good health. Material: naive CD4+ T cells sorted from blood. Stated subset: CD45RA+ positively selected. This chain's CDR3 is CASSPRDRVYGYTF. The CDR3 DNA reads as TGTGCCAGCAGTCCACGGGACAGGGTTTATGGCTACACCTTC.